The clone carrying this TCR beta chain was counted a few times. The data belong to a study of blood T cells in healthy people across ages. PCR was performed a second time for about 7 to 11 cycles using a sample-barcoded 5' primer and a J-beta primer mix. TCRdb independently ran MiXCR on the 5' RACE reads; one entry per CDR3 protein. The table includes hundreds of thousands of distinct CDR3 sequences, around 45% detected once. Sequenced input: blood. The source of this sequence is a man in his sixties in good health.

The CDR3 here is CASRDASGGRNTGELFF. In DNA form, the CDR3 reads TGTGCCAGCAGAGATGCCTCGGGGGGCCGTAACACCGGGGAGCTGTTTTTT. The gene calls are TRBV6-2 or TRBV6-3 and TRBJ2-2; possible D gene TRBD2, 7 bases. Trimming stripped 6 bases from V and 2 bases from J, with 19 bases between. From germline, CDR1 is MNHEY and CDR2 SVGEGT. This CDR3 has 17 amino acids.